This T cell receptor beta chain was sequenced during a study of T cells in Graves' hyperthyroidism and ophthalmopathy. Study-wide points: Blood shared most expanded thyroid clonotypes above 0.001.

This clonotype was detected only a few times. Antigen unknown. Patients with ophthalmopathy all had a Clinical Activity Score of at least 3, a NOSPECS grade of at least 4 and duration under 3 months. TCR beta CDR3 region amplification was performed from RNA transcripts. Primed by the HTBI set, a first-round RT-PCR was run on the TCR CDR3. TCRdb re-called the multiplex PCR reads through MiXCR, storing one row per CDR3 protein. The table lists a few hundred thousand distinct CDR3 sequences, roughly a sixth of them singletons. Sequences were obtained from blood. The TCR sequence derives from a woman aged 40 to 49 with Graves' ophthalmopathy.

Here the CDR3 reads CSVELLGVGDTEAFF. The CDR3 bases are TGCAGCGTTGAATTGCTTGGGGTGGGGGACACTGAAGCTTTCTTT. The chain joins TRBV29-1 to TRBJ1-1; possibly TRBD1 for D (5 bases). Per germline, CDR1 SQVTM and CDR2 ANQGSEA. The CDR3 is 15 residues long. Trimming left V 2 bases short and J 3 bases short, with 16 bases between.